At least ten counts were recorded for the clone carrying this TCR beta chain. The data derive from a study of Graves' ophthalmopathy and Graves' hyperthyroidism. Study information: Prior to any treatment, peripheral blood was collected at the time of initial diagnosis.

The CDR3 has 13 residues. V lost 6 bases and J lost 3, with 11 bases in between. The germline gives CDR1 MNHEY, CDR2 SVGAGI. Amplification of TCR beta CDR3 regions used RNA transcripts. The library came from an HTBI-primed first-round RT-PCR and a second-round multiplex PCR. Each CDR3 protein is one row after TCRdb ran MiXCR on the multiplex PCR reads. This sample has some 370,000 distinct CDR3 sequences, with about 18% found just once. This receptor was identified in an adult woman with stable Graves' hyperthyroidism. Sequencing was performed on peripheral blood. The chain uses TRBV6-5 and TRBJ1-1; D is perhaps TRBD1 (5 bases). The CDR3 DNA reads TGTGCCAGCAGGTGGGACGCGGACACTGAAGCTTTCTTT. Its protein product is CASRWDADTEAFF.